Below are 25 T cell receptor beta chains sequenced from a single sample in a study of long-term antiretroviral therapy in people with HIV. The assay, immunoSEQ v3.0, was run at survey level. Profiling relied on immunoSEQ multiplex PCR, and the TCRdb table lists in-frame clones only, not all of them. The profile shows fewer than 30,000 clones, roughly four fifths of them singletons. This specimen was unsorted PBMCs, taken 0.7 years before starting antiretroviral therapy. Every receptor here comes from a young man with HIV.

The chain joins TRBV9 to TRBJ1-2, with D unclear. The CDR3 spans 14 residues. Germline CDR1 and CDR2: SGDLS and YYNGEE. Trimming removed 2 bases from V and 4 bases from J, with 12 bases in between. CDR3 bases: TGTGCCAGCAGCGTTGGAGACGGCCCCTATGGCTACACCTTC. This encodes CASSVGDGPYGYTF.

The rearrangement links TRBV4-3 to TRBJ2-6; possible D gene TRBD1, 6 bases. This CDR3 contains 16 residues. The germline V and J ends were trimmed by 5 bases and 3 bases, with 14 bases remaining between them. CDR1 is LGHNA and CDR2 is YSLEER in the germline V gene. The CDR3 protein is CASSGPTGSGANVLTF. As DNA, the CDR3 is TGCGCCAGCAGCGGGCCCACAGGGAGTGGGGCCAACGTCCTGACTTTC.

The V gene is TRBV9, the J gene TRBJ2-2; D is ambiguous. The CDR3 consists of 14 residues. Trimming left V 0 bases short and J 9 bases short, with 12 bases between. Germline CDR1 and CDR2: SGDLS and YYNGEE. CDR3 DNA sequence: TGTGCCAGCAGCGTAGAACCGGTACTACGGGAGCTGTTTTTT. Protein: CASSVEPVLRELFF.

V gene TRBV25-1 combines with J gene TRBJ2-2, with 14 bases aligning to TRBD2. Germline loops: CDR1 MGHDK, CDR2 SYGVNS. V was clipped by 1 base and J by 4 bases; unmatched bases: 2. The CDR3 has 17 amino acids. The CDR3 here is CASSESGLAGATGELFF. CDR3 sequence (DNA): TGTGCCAGCAGTGAATCGGGACTAGCGGGAGCCACCGGGGAGCTGTTTTTT.

This chain uses TRBV5-1 with TRBJ2-1; TRBD2 aligns across 9 bases. The CDR3 spans 17 residues. Germline assignment: CDR1 SGHRS and CDR2 YFSETQ. V shed 1 base, J shed 1 base, and the junction held 6 bases outside the gene matches. CDR3 residues: CASSLYGGGASYNEQFF. In DNA form, the CDR3 reads TGCGCCAGCAGCTTGTATGGCGGGGGGGCGTCCTACAATGAGCAGTTCTTC.

This chain links TRBV7-9 with TRBJ1-5; 9 bases map to TRBD1. The CDR3 has 17 amino acids. V shed 5 bases and J 10 bases; nucleotides not matched to a gene: 18. Germline CDR1 is SEHNR and CDR2 is FQNEAQ (reference sequence). The DNA for the CDR3 is TGTGCCAGCAGCCCCGACCGAGGACAGGGGAGGGTCGGACCCCAGCATTTT. The encoded protein is CASSPDRGQGRVGPQHF.

The rearrangement links TRBV19 to TRBJ1-5; TRBD1 aligns across 8 bases. Germline CDR1 reads LNHDA; CDR2 reads SQIVND (reference sequence). V trimming: 2 bases; J trimming: 5 bases; junction bases outside the gene matches: 8. The CDR3 runs 16 residues. The CDR3 spells CASSITEQGGHQPQHF. Here the CDR3 DNA reads TGTGCCAGTAGTATAACCGAACAGGGGGGCCATCAGCCCCAGCATTTT.

The V call is TRBV27, the J call TRBJ2-1; 8 nucleotides line up with TRBD2. Trimming took 7 bases from V and 7 from J; bases not matched to a gene: 12. This CDR3 is 15 amino acids long. Germline CDR1 MNHEY, CDR2 SMNVEV (reference sequence). The CDR3 nucleotides read TGTGCCAGCACCATTACGGGAGGGCCTAAAAATGAGCAGTTCTTC. It specifies CASTITGGPKNEQFF.

The chain couples TRBV28 to TRBJ1-3; D is undetermined. This CDR3 region has 13 residues. Trimming shortened V by 7 bases and J by 1 base, and 8 bases separated the two germline ends. CDR1 is MDHEN, CDR2 SYDVKM, per germline. CDR3 sequence reads: CASTLGSGNTIYF. CDR3 coding DNA: TGTGCCAGCACCCTGGGGTCTGGAAACACCATATATTTT.

This chain joins TRBV9 and TRBJ2-1, with 7 bases that match TRBD2. The germline V gene has CDR1 SGDLS and CDR2 YYNGEE. This CDR3 comprises 16 residues. The V gene end was trimmed by 0 bases and the J gene end by 3 bases; junction bases not matched to a gene: 6. The CDR3: CASSVVLGGSYNEQFF. The CDR3 nucleotides are TGTGCCAGCAGCGTAGTCTTAGGCGGGAGCTACAATGAGCAGTTCTTC.

V and J are TRBV28 and TRBJ2-6; 10 nucleotides match TRBD1. The CDR3 is 22 amino acids. The germline CDR1 and CDR2 sequences are MDHEN and SYDVKM. V shed 4 bases and J 0 bases; nucleotides not matched to a gene: 18. CDR3 in amino acids: CASSWALGQGPINVSGANVLTF. The CDR3 DNA follows: TGTGCCAGCAGTTGGGCCCTGGGACAGGGGCCCATAAATGTCTCTGGGGCCAACGTCCTGACTTTC.

The CDR3: CASSSVPGGVHTEAFF. CDR3 DNA: TGTGCCAGCAGTTCCGTTCCAGGGGGCGTTCACACTGAAGCTTTCTTT. The V gene is TRBV6-5, the J gene TRBJ1-1; 8 bases fit TRBD1. Germline loops: CDR1 MNHEY, CDR2 SVGAGI. This CDR3 contains 16 residues. With 4 bases clipped from V and 3 bases from J, the junction kept 10 bases outside the gene matches.

The gene calls are TRBV7-8 and TRBJ2-7, with D maybe TRBD2 (5 bases). Per germline, CDR1 SGHVS and CDR2 FQNEAQ. This CDR3 is built from 15 residues. The ends were cut back, 1 base at V and 0 bases at J, with 10 bases in the middle. CDR3 loop: CASSLGTASSYEQYF. Written as DNA, the CDR3 is TGTGCCAGCAGCTTAGGGACTGCGAGCTCCTACGAGCAGTACTTC.

The genes are TRBV5-1 and TRBJ1-1; tentatively, D is TRBD1 (5 bases). V was cut by 3 bases and J by 11 bases, with 14 bases left in between. Germline V gives CDR1 SGHRS, CDR2 YFSETQ. This CDR3 comprises 12 residues. CDR3 DNA sequence: TGCGCCAGCAGCTGGGACCCTTCGGGGGCTTTCTTT. Translating gives CASSWDPSGAFF.

This clone was seen only once. The rearrangement uses TRBV5-4 and TRBJ2-3, with 11 bases fitting TRBD2. J lost 11 bases, V lost 4 bases, and 12 bases had no gene match. CDR1 and CDR2 from the germline V gene are SGHNT and YYREEE (reference sequence). This CDR3 has 15 amino acids. CDR3 amino acids: CASSLYLAGGLRQYF. CDR3 coding DNA: TGTGCCAGCAGCCTCTACTTAGCGGGGGGGCTAAGGCAGTATTTT.

This chain connects TRBV2 to TRBJ2-5, with D tentatively TRBD1 (5 bases). Germline V lookup: CDR1 SNHLY, CDR2 FYNNEI. The V end was cut by 8 bases, the J end by 0 bases, with 7 bases between. The CDR3 extends over 12 amino acids. The chain's CDR3 is CASQGYQETQYF. The CDR3 region has the DNA TGTGCCAGCCAGGGCTACCAAGAGACCCAGTACTTC.

This chain uses TRBV19 with TRBJ2-7; a possible D gene is TRBD2 (6 bases). In germline, CDR1 is LNHDA, CDR2 SQIVND (reference sequence). V was clipped by 5 bases and J by 2 bases, with 19 bases between them. This CDR3 has 16 amino acids. The CDR3 spells CASSPEPGLRTYEQYF. The CDR3 DNA is TGTGCCAGTAGTCCCGAGCCGGGACTTCGGACCTACGAGCAGTACTTC.

The V call is TRBV30, the J call TRBJ1-2; 8 bases line up with TRBD1. The CDR3 is 12 residues long. Germline trimming cut 4 bases from V and 8 bases from J; bases unmatched to any gene: 6. The germline gives CDR1 GTSNPN, CDR2 SVGIG (reference sequence). CDR3 protein: CAWTGQEEGYTF. The CDR3 DNA reads as TGTGCCTGGACGGGACAGGAGGAAGGCTACACCTTC.

The CDR3, as DNA: TGTGCCAGCAGCTTAGCAGCGGGAGGGGGTGAGCAGTTCTTC. This translates into CASSLAAGGGEQFF. The chain combines TRBV11-3 with TRBJ2-1, with 10 bases that match TRBD2. Germline loops: CDR1 SGHNT, CDR2 YENEEA. The V gene end was trimmed by 1 base and the J gene end by 9 bases; junction bases not matched to a gene: 3. This CDR3 comprises 14 residues.

On this clone: The identical CDR3 is also encoded by other nucleotide sequences in the sample. The chain uses TRBV18 and TRBJ2-7; D is unclear. CDR3 length: 17 amino acids. Germline lookup yields CDR1 KGHSH and CDR2 LQKENI. The V gene lost 2 bases and the J gene lost 8 bases, with 25 bases spanning the gap. CDR3: CASSPGDGLAYERKQYF. DNA for the CDR3: TGTGCCAGCTCACCAGGAGACGGATTAGCTTATGAGAGGAAGCAGTACTTC.

The chain carries TRBV9 and TRBJ2-1; D call uncertain. The ends were cut back, 0 bases at V and 2 bases at J, with 6 bases in the middle. CDR3 size: 14 residues. CDR1 SGDLS and CDR2 YYNGEE come from the germline V gene. The CDR3 loop is CASSVGRTYNEQFF. Here the CDR3 DNA reads TGTGCCAGCAGCGTAGGCAGGACCTACAATGAGCAGTTCTTC.

V gene TRBV7-2 combines with J gene TRBJ1-4; possible D gene TRBD1, 5 bases. Germline V gene sequence: CDR1 SGHTA, CDR2 FQGNSA. The germline V and J ends were trimmed by 1 base and 0 bases, with 9 bases remaining between them. There are 16 residues in the CDR3. The CDR3 sequence: CASSLVGAATNEKLFF. Here the CDR3 DNA reads TGTGCCAGCAGCTTAGTCGGGGCAGCAACTAATGAAAAACTGTTTTTT.

The genes are TRBV18 and TRBJ2-7; 7 nucleotides line up with TRBD1. Germline trimming cut 2 bases from V and 3 bases from J; bases unmatched to any gene: 7. Per the germline V gene, CDR1 is KGHSH and CDR2 is LQKENI. CDR3 length equals 15 residues. CDR3 protein: CASSPKTGTVYEQYF. CDR3 nucleotides: TGTGCCAGCTCACCAAAAACCGGGACAGTCTACGAGCAGTACTTC.

The V call is TRBV28, the J call TRBJ1-6, with TRBD1 identical over 7 bases. CDR1 is MDHEN, CDR2 SYDVKM, per germline. The CDR3 runs 14 residues. V shed 6 bases and J 4 bases; nucleotides not matched to a gene: 3. CDR3 protein: CASRSGQYNSPLHF. The CDR3 DNA follows: TGTGCCAGCAGGTCGGGACAGTATAATTCACCCCTCCACTTT.

This chain connects TRBV6-5 to TRBJ1-2; 8 positions agree with TRBD1. The germline V gene encodes CDR1 MNHEY and CDR2 SVGAGI. J was trimmed by 7 bases and V by 2 bases; bases with no gene match: 9. This CDR3 has 15 residues. CDR3 coding DNA: TGTGCCAGCAGTTACCTGAATCAGGGGGCGGGTGGCTACACCTTC. This gives the protein CASSYLNQGAGGYTF.